Listed here are 20 T cell receptor beta chains from one sample, sequenced in a study of OX40 agonist ivuxolimab in advanced cancers. The protocol was immunoSEQ multiplex PCR, while the TCRdb copy is restricted to in-frame clones and leaves out a portion. The data contain around 57,000 clones, roughly 82% of them singletons. Source: CD4+ or CD8+ T cells sorted from blood, taken in a trial of the OX40 agonist ivuxolimab. All receptors come from an adult with an advanced solid tumor such as melanoma, head and neck, liver or kidney cancer.

The genes are TRBV5-1 and TRBJ1-5; the D is unclear. The CDR3 has 13 amino acids. The germline V and J ends were trimmed by 0 bases and 7 bases, with 8 bases remaining between them. Germline V lookup: CDR1 SGHRS, CDR2 YFSETQ. The CDR3 region is CASSLALGQPQHF. The CDR3 nucleotides are TGCGCCAGCAGCTTGGCCTTAGGGCAGCCCCAGCATTTT.

The chain recombines TRBV11-2 with TRBJ1-5; D is ambiguous. This CDR3 has 13 amino acids. V dropped 5 bases and J dropped 3 bases, with 8 bases sitting between them. Per the germline V gene, CDR1 is SGHAT and CDR2 is FQNNGV. The CDR3 DNA sequence: TGTGCCAGCAGCGCCAGCCCCAATCAGCCCCAGCATTTT. It translates to CASSASPNQPQHF.

This clone was observed a handful of times. The gene calls are TRBV10-3 and TRBJ2-3, with D maybe TRBD2 (5 bases). The germline V and J ends were trimmed by 4 bases and 0 bases, with 17 bases remaining between them. Germline V CDR1 and CDR2: ENHRY, SYGVKD. The CDR3 length is 17 residues. The CDR3 loop is CAISVNGVATSTDTQYF. The CDR3 coding sequence is TGTGCCATCAGTGTTAATGGCGTAGCGACCAGCACAGATACGCAGTATTTT.

The chain uses TRBV4-1 and TRBJ2-2, with TRBD1 matching 9 bases. The CDR3 is made up of 17 amino acids. Germline loops: CDR1 MGHRA, CDR2 YSYEKL. The V segment lost 1 base and the J segment 6 bases; nucleotides outside the gene matches: 9. This CDR3 is CASSQAGTGMWAGELFF. Written as DNA, the CDR3 is TGCGCCAGCAGCCAAGCTGGGACAGGGATGTGGGCCGGGGAGCTGTTTTTT.

The chain combines TRBV6-5 with TRBJ2-5; 8 nucleotides align to TRBD2. V was clipped by 0 bases and J by 6 bases; unmatched bases: 6. This CDR3 is 15 amino acids long. CDR1 is MNHEY, CDR2 SVGAGI, per germline. The CDR3 DNA follows: TGTGCCAGCAGTTACTCTGGCGGGGGGATGAAGACCCAGTACTTC. Its translation is CASSYSGGGMKTQYF.

The rearrangement joins TRBV19 to TRBJ2-2; D is undetermined. CDR1 and CDR2 from the germline V gene are LNHDA and SQIVND (reference sequence). The V gene lost 6 bases and the J gene lost 0 bases, with 11 bases spanning the gap. This CDR3 spans 15 amino acids. The CDR3 region has the DNA TGTGCCAGTAGGAAACGCGATACGAACACCGGGGAGCTGTTTTTT. Its protein product is CASRKRDTNTGELFF.

This clone was seen a handful of times. This chain links TRBV18 with TRBJ2-2; D may be TRBD2 (6 bases). V was trimmed by 3 bases and J by 2 bases, leaving 7 bases between them. This CDR3 has 14 residues. The germline V gene has CDR1 KGHSH and CDR2 LQKENI. This CDR3 reads CASSPGLNTGELFF. CDR3 DNA: TGTGCCAGCTCACCCGGACTAAACACCGGGGAGCTGTTTTTT.

This chain uses TRBV7-6 with TRBJ2-3, with D possibly being TRBD1 or TRBD2 (5 bases each). Germline CDR1 is SGHVS and CDR2 is FNYEAQ. There are 16 residues in the CDR3. V was cut by 1 base and J by 6 bases, with 17 bases left in between. This CDR3 reads CASSLGGTPLRDTQYF. In nucleotides, the CDR3 is TGTGCCAGCAGCTTAGGTGGGACGCCCCTCAGGGATACGCAGTATTTT.

V is TRBV18 and J is TRBJ2-1, with D perhaps matching TRBD1 (7 bases). Germline V gene sequence: CDR1 KGHSH, CDR2 LQKENI. This CDR3 region has 14 residues. V lost 1 base, J lost 5 bases, and 9 bases lay in between. The CDR3: CASSPLRGDNEQFF. In DNA form, the CDR3 reads TGTGCCAGCTCACCACTCAGGGGGGACAATGAGCAGTTCTTC.

The chain has TRBV6-1 and TRBJ2-7, with 7 bases fitting TRBD2. After removal of 5 bases from V and 4 bases from J, the junction contained 8 bases not matched to a gene. Per germline, CDR1 MNHNS and CDR2 SASEGT. This CDR3 has 14 residues. The CDR3 is CASSQQPGGYEQYF. The CDR3 DNA follows: TGTGCCAGCAGTCAACAGCCCGGGGGGTACGAGCAGTACTTC.

This clone appeared a few times. The V call is TRBV7-9, the J call TRBJ1-6; D gene ambiguous. V was trimmed by 5 bases and J by 7 bases, leaving 15 bases between them. The germline V gene encodes CDR1 SEHNR and CDR2 FQNEAQ (reference sequence). The CDR3 loop spans 15 amino acids. CDR3: CASSQSGVRNSPLHF. The CDR3 nucleotides read TGTGCCAGCAGCCAAAGCGGAGTCCGGAATTCACCCCTCCACTTT.

This clone occurred once. The chain couples TRBV20-1 to TRBJ2-3; D call uncertain. The V gene's germline CDR1 is DFQATT and CDR2 SNEGSKA (reference sequence). The CDR3 contains 11 residues. Trimming stripped 3 bases from V and 4 bases from J, with 5 bases between. The CDR3 here is CSASMADTQYF. CDR3 in DNA: TGCAGTGCTAGTATGGCAGATACGCAGTATTTT.

A single count supports this clone. The chain couples TRBV5-4 to TRBJ2-1; D is possibly TRBD2 (5 bases). Trimming took off 2 bases at V and 1 base at J, with 13 bases between the two ends. The CDR3 is 16 residues long. Germline CDR1 SGHNT, CDR2 YYREEE (reference sequence). CDR3 nucleotides: TGTGCCAGCAGCTTTTCGGCAGGACTTTCCTACAATGAGCAGTTCTTC. Translating gives CASSFSAGLSYNEQFF.

This clone was observed a handful of times. The chain employs TRBV9 and TRBJ1-2; the D is unclear. The V end lost 0 bases, the J end lost 8 bases, and 11 bases lay between the germline ends. The CDR3 sequence is 13 residues long. Germline V gene lookup returns CDR1 SGDLS and CDR2 YYNGEE. The chain's CDR3 is CASSVDLTGGYTF. The DNA of the CDR3 is TGTGCCAGCAGCGTAGACTTGACTGGGGGCTACACCTTC.

The J gene is TRBJ1-5, the V gene TRBV1. TRBV1 is a documented pseudogene. The CDR3 has 14 amino acids. CDR3 nucleotides: TGCACCAGCAGCCAAGATGAGATCTATCAGCCCCAGCATTTT. This sequence encodes CTSSQDEIYQPQHF.

The V call is TRBV11-2, the J call TRBJ2-7; D not resolved. Germline loops: CDR1 SGHAT, CDR2 FQNNGV. V was shortened by 7 bases and J by 1 base, with 11 bases between the two germline ends. The CDR3 has 13 amino acids. CDR3 coding DNA: TGTGCCAGCACCACAGAGTGGTCCTACGAGCAGTACTTC. It yields the protein CASTTEWSYEQYF. Filled out from reference TRBV11-2 and TRBJ2-7, the complete variable domain reads EAGVAQSPRYKIIEKRQSVAFWCNPISGHATLYWYQQILGQGPKLLIQFQNNGVVDDSQLPKDRFSAERLKGVDSTLKIQPAKLEDSAVYLCASTTEWSYEQYFGPGTRLTVT.

The table lists this clone with a few counts. One junction end disagrees with the germline gene, perhaps due to a read error. CDR3 residues: CASSVGREVETQYF. The CDR3 DNA is TGTGCTAGCAGCGTAGGCAGGGAGGTCGAGACCCAGTACTTC. The chain joins TRBV7-7 to TRBJ2-5; possible D gene TRBD2, 6 bases. Germline loops: CDR1 SSHAT, CDR2 FNYEAQ (reference sequence). The CDR3 extends over 14 amino acids.

The chain combines TRBV25-1 with TRBJ2-2; D uncertain. The CDR3 totals 15 residues. V lost 1 base, J lost 2 bases, and 8 bases lay in between. Per the germline V gene, CDR1 is MGHDK and CDR2 is SYGVNS. As DNA, the CDR3 is TGTGCCAGCAGTGAATCCGGCGGAAACACCGGGGAGCTGTTTTTT. It translates to CASSESGGNTGELFF.

The chain has TRBV6-1 and TRBJ2-3, with TRBD2 matching over 11 bases. CDR3 length equals 18 residues. Germline values: CDR1 MNHNS, CDR2 SASEGT. V lost 2 bases to trimming and J lost 4 bases; unmatched junction nucleotides: 11. The CDR3 region has the DNA TGTGCCAGCAGTGAAATAAGCCTCCTAGCGGGGGGTGCAGATACGCAGTATTTT. The encoded protein is CASSEISLLAGGADTQYF.

The chain carries TRBV18 and TRBJ1-3; D unresolved. V lost 2 bases, J lost 0 bases, and 11 bases lay in between. This CDR3 comprises 16 residues. The germline V gene has CDR1 KGHSH and CDR2 LQKENI. The CDR3 protein is CASSPGVPLSGNTIYF. CDR3 in DNA: TGTGCCAGCTCACCAGGGGTTCCCCTCTCTGGAAACACCATATATTTT.